Listed below are T cell receptor beta chains from one sample, sequenced in a study of blood T cell repertoires in COVID-19. TCRdb keeps only in-frame clones here, not all; method: immunoSEQ multiplex PCR. Of about 140,000 clones in the sample, about 80% were seen once. Material: PBMCs or T cells enriched from blood (not recorded which). The receptor source for this set is a woman between 45 and 65 years old who had recovered from COVID-19. The CDR3 runs from the conserved cysteine through the conserved F or W. A D gene is named only where the DNA matches it firmly. Not all rows give a size; the values are once, few, many and, for expanded clones, a class.

clone size	V gene	J gene	D gene	CDR3 protein	CDR3 DNA
.	TRBV29-1	TRBJ1-3	.	CSVGGGGNTIYF	TGCAGCGTTGGTGGGGGGGGAAACACCATATATTTT
.	TRBV12-3/TRBV12-4	TRBJ1-2	TRBD1	CASSLEQGVGYTF	TGTGCCAGCAGTTTAGAGCAGGGGGTGGGCTACACCTTC
.	TRBV2	TRBJ2-7	TRBD1	CASSEGQGSSYEQYF	TGTGCCAGCAGTGAGGGACAGGGGAGCTCCTACGAGCAGTACTTC
once	TRBV28	TRBJ1-2	TRBD1	CASLAGQPPYGYTF	TGTGCCAGCCTTGCGGGACAGCCCCCCTATGGCTACACCTTC
.	TRBV28	TRBJ1-3	TRBD1	CASSFGQGADTIYF	TGTGCCAGCAGTTTTGGACAGGGGGCGGACACCATATATTTT
.	TRBV5-1	TRBJ1-1	TRBD1	CASRTGSNTEAFF	TGCGCCAGCCGGACAGGATCGAACACTGAAGCTTTCTTT
.	TRBV29-1	TRBJ1-2	.	CSVDRGYGYTF	TGCAGCGTTGACAGGGGCTATGGCTACACCTTC
.	TRBV5-1	TRBJ1-5	.	CARSPGGGRASNQPQHF	TGCGCCCGCAGCCCGGGGGGGGGCCGTGCTAGCAATCAGCCCCAGCATTTT
.	TRBV9	TRBJ2-2	.	CASSVGRYGELFF	TGTGCCAGCAGCGTAGGTCGGTACGGGGAGCTGTTTTTT
.	TRBV5-1	TRBJ2-5	.	CASSLNGDGFETQYF	TGCGCCAGCAGCTTGAACGGGGATGGTTTCGAGACCCAGTACTTC
.	TRBV5-3	TRBJ2-5	TRBD2	CARSQLAGDGETQYF	TGTGCCAGAAGCCAACTAGCGGGGGACGGGGAGACCCAGTACTTC
.	TRBV18	TRBJ1-6	TRBD1	CASSPRGFNSPLHF	TGTGCCAGCTCACCCAGGGGGTTTAATTCACCCCTCCACTTT
.	TRBV28	TRBJ2-5	.	CATTSTGQETQYF	TGTGCCACCACATCGACAGGCCAAGAGACCCAGTACTTC
.	TRBV5-6	TRBJ2-1	TRBD1	CASSRVPGTGYNEQFF	TGTGCCAGCAGCCGGGTACCCGGGACAGGGTACAATGAGCAGTTCTTC
.	TRBV5-1	TRBJ2-1	.	CASSLEGVRNEQFF	TGCGCCAGCAGCTTGGAGGGGGTACGCAATGAGCAGTTCTTC
.	TRBV5-1	TRBJ2-2	.	CASRSGWNTGELFF	TGCGCCAGCAGATCAGGGTGGAACACCGGGGAGCTGTTTTTT
.	TRBV2	TRBJ1-6	TRBD1	CASSGNRGVYNSPLHF	TGTGCCAGCAGTGGCAACAGGGGAGTCTATAATTCACCCCTCCACTTT
few	TRBV6-5	TRBJ1-4	TRBD1	CASVGTGGFEKLFF	TGTGCCAGCGTAGGGACAGGGGGCTTTGAAAAACTGTTTTTT
once	TRBV11-3	TRBJ2-1	TRBD2	CASSFTSGENEQFF	TGTGCCAGCAGCTTCACTAGCGGGGAAAATGAGCAGTTCTTC
.	TRBV5-4	TRBJ1-3	.	CASSSRDSGNTIYF	TGTGCCAGCAGCTCCCGGGACTCTGGAAACACCATATATTTT
once	TRBV9	TRBJ1-2	TRBD1	CASSVEGQGSYGYTF	TGTGCCAGCAGCGTAGAGGGACAGGGGAGCTATGGCTACACCTTC
.	TRBV18	TRBJ1-6	.	CASSPLESYNSPLHF	TGTGCCAGCTCACCTTTGGAGAGCTATAATTCACCCCTCCACTTT
.	TRBV7-9	TRBJ2-7	.	CASSPEGGGEEQYF	TGTGCCAGCAGCCCGGAAGGGGGGGGTGAAGAGCAGTACTTC